The sequence of this TCR beta chain was determined in a study of blood T cell repertoires in COVID-19. Study-wide background: COVID-19 samples collected from the United States, Italy and Spain covered acute and convalescent phases. From T cells, B-cell-depleted T cells, or PBMCs came the material, which was cDNA or gDNA.

Original processing methods: Nucleated cell number was recorded as an estimate derived from reference gene primer amplification. Measured with immunoSEQ multiplex PCR; TCRdb has only the in-frame clones, and not every one. The V and J calls and the clone size are those of that table, but D and trimming were determined from the DNA. The data contain just over 300,000 clones, roughly 90% of them seen just once; the ten biggest clones take up more than 2%. The CDR3 extends over 14 amino acids. Trimming took 0 bases from V and 2 from J, leaving 8 bases between them. CDR1 is SGHNT, CDR2 YYREEE, per germline (reference sequence).

The chain employs TRBV5-4 and TRBJ1-2; D uncertain. The sequencing sample was made of peripheral blood. The source of this sequence is a man between 18 and 29 years old with active or convalescent COVID-19. The CDR3 loop is CASSLGGGNYGYTF. DNA of the CDR3: TGTGCCAGCAGCTTGGGAGGCGGGAACTATGGCTACACCTTC.